The clone carrying this TCR beta chain appeared a single time. Antigen specificity is unknown. Stated treatment: roughly ten-day PBMC culture with coronavirus spike peptide pools or control peptides (ViraFEST assay). It was with about 9.5 IU/ml IL-2 and roughly 10 ug/ml peptide pools that about 2 million PBMCs per well were cultured. Scientists ran DNA taken from cultured CD4+ T cells through the Oncomine TCR Beta short-read assay for sequencing. TCRdb re-analysed the PCR reads in MiXCR, keeping a single row per CDR3 protein. The sample has around 15,000 distinct CDR3 sequences, less than 70% seen once. The data originate from a study of vaccination and CD4 T cells after COVID-19. Overall study context: Overlapping peptides of the spike proteins of SARS-CoV-2, HCoV-NL63, HCoV-OC43 and HCoV-229E were used for cell stimulation.

Between the trimmed V and J ends, which lost 5 bases and 0 bases, there was a span of 20 bases. The CDR3 is made up of 19 amino acids. Germline assignment: CDR1 MDHEN and CDR2 SYDVKM. This material consisted of CD4+ T cells from blood, cultured in vitro, taken before SARS-CoV-2 vaccination. The clonotype originates from a human donor who had recovered from COVID-19. This sequence joins TRBV28 and TRBJ2-6; weak D call: TRBD1 (7 bases). CDR3: CASSHYRGLTDSGANVLTF. CDR3 bases: TGTGCCAGCAGTCACTACAGGGGACTGACTGACTCTGGGGCCAACGTCCTGACTTTC.